The source of this T cell receptor (beta chain) is a study of breast tumors, draining lymph nodes, adjacent tissues. Study observations and caveats: Compared with basal-like, luminal-like tumors shared significantly more repertoire with nontumor tissue. Most tumor T cells seemingly derive from lymph node, then expand in tumor. Tumors had less TCR diversity than lymph nodes, more than nontumor tissue.

Germline CDR1 SGHNT, CDR2 YYREEE (reference sequence). Trimming took 4 bases from V and 4 from J, leaving 9 bases between them. The CDR3 extends over 13 amino acids. In this sample, this clonotype turned up many times. Antigen: not known. TCRdb fed the multiplex PCR reads into MiXCR, producing one record per CDR3 protein. Of about 170,000 distinct CDR3 sequences listed, 30% to 40% are singletons. Breast cancer patients provided tissue from their axillary draining lymph nodes. The chain links TRBV5-4 to TRBJ2-1; the D gene is possibly TRBD2 (5 bases). The sequenced sample consisted of axillary lymph node tissue. This TCR came from a female donor with breast cancer. Some clones in this sample may be carry-over from other donors' samples. Written as DNA, the CDR3 is TGTGCCAGCAGCAACCGGGGTTACAATGAGCAGTTCTTC. It codes for CASSNRGYNEQFF.